This is a list of T cell receptor beta chains from one sample in a study of post-analysis software for immune sequencing data. TCRdb processed the PCR reads anew with MiXCR; each CDR3 protein has one entry. The sample has fewer than 700,000 distinct CDR3 sequences; around 44% are singletons. The sequencing sample was made of blood. Every receptor here comes from a girl between 10 and 17 years old with multiple sclerosis. Each CDR3 is given with its conserved first and last residue. The D gene is left open where the match is weak. Expanded clones are given a class, and other clones once, few, many or no size at all.

>TRBJ2-3|-|once|TRBV5-1
CASSPKGGAGDTQYF
TGCGCCAGCAGCCCCAAAGGCGGGGCTGGAGATACGCAGTATTTT
>TRBJ2-7|TRBD1|few|TRBV12-3/TRBV12-4
CASSSWTGFAYEQYF
TGTGCCAGCAGTTCCTGGACAGGGTTTGCCTACGAGCAGTACTTC
>TRBJ1-6|-|many|TRBV4-1
CASSRDMNSPLHF
TGCGCCAGCAGCCGAGACATGAATTCACCCCTCCACTTT
>TRBJ2-7|-|-|TRBV7-7
CASSEDRYNEQYF
TGTGCCAGCAGCGAAGACAGGTACAATGAGCAGTACTTC
>TRBJ1-1|TRBD1|-|TRBV9
CASSDRTGGDHTEAFF
TGTGCCAGCAGCGATCGGACAGGGGGCGATCACACTGAAGCTTTCTTT
>TRBJ2-7|-|-|TRBV14
CASSQVMGDEQYF
TGTGCCAGCAGCCAGGTAATGGGGGACGAGCAGTACTTC
>TRBJ2-7|TRBD1|-|TRBV5-1
CASSLEKTGIDEQYF
TGCGCCAGCAGCTTGGAAAAGACAGGGATCGATGAGCAGTACTTC
>TRBJ1-6|TRBD1|-|TRBV19
CASSIGDRVLDSPLHF
TGTGCCAGTAGTATTGGAGACAGGGTGCTGGATTCACCCCTCCACTTT
>TRBJ2-7|TRBD1|-|TRBV20-1
CSAQRSQGQYEQYF
TGCAGTGCCCAGAGAAGCCAGGGACAGTACGAGCAGTACTTC
>TRBJ2-1|-|few|TRBV10-3
CAIVGGSPYNEQFF
TGTGCCATCGTCGGTGGGAGTCCCTACAATGAGCAGTTCTTC
>TRBJ1-1|-|few|TRBV6-4
CASRPLQGSGNTEAFF
TGTGCCAGCCGACCCCTACAGGGAAGCGGGAACACTGAAGCTTTCTTT
>TRBJ1-5|-|-|TRBV12-3/TRBV12-4
CASSLSGRGDQPQHF
TGTGCCAGCAGTTTATCCGGAAGGGGGGATCAGCCCCAGCATTTT
>TRBJ2-6|-|few|TRBV12-3/TRBV12-4
CASSLRQSGANVLTF
TGTGCCAGCAGCCTCAGACAGTCTGGGGCCAACGTCCTGACTTTC
>TRBJ2-7|-|-|TRBV27
CASSLMSGLDEQYF
TGTGCCAGCAGTTTAATGTCAGGGTTGGACGAGCAGTACTTC
>TRBJ2-7|-|-|TRBV2
CASIKTAESYEQYF
TGTGCCAGCATCAAGACAGCAGAGTCCTACGAGCAGTACTTC
>TRBJ2-1|TRBD2|few|TRBV20-1
CSALVREGLRYNEQFF
TGCAGTGCTCTGGTGCGGGAGGGCCTTCGTTACAATGAGCAGTTCTTC
>TRBJ2-3|TRBD2|-|TRBV6-6
CASSYLGLAGVTDTQYF
TGTGCCAGCAGTTACCTGGGACTAGCGGGAGTTACAGATACGCAGTATTTT
>TRBJ2-3|TRBD2|few|TRBV10-3
CAISEQRGSTDTQYF
TGTGCCATCAGTGAACAGCGGGGGAGCACAGATACGCAGTATTTT
>TRBJ2-5|-|few|TRBV5-1
CASSPDGTSSGTQYF
TGCGCCAGCAGCCCTGACGGGACTTCCTCCGGGACCCAGTACTTC
>TRBJ2-5|TRBD2|-|TRBV4-2
CVSSPGSGGRETQYF
TGTGTCAGCAGCCCAGGATCGGGGGGGCGGGAGACCCAGTACTTC
>TRBJ2-3|TRBD1|-|TRBV7-9
CASSLARPGGRTDTQYF
TGTGCCAGCAGCTTAGCACGGCCAGGGGGCCGCACAGATACGCAGTATTTT
>TRBJ2-5|TRBD1|-|TRBV15
CATSALRTGGEETQYF
TGTGCCACCAGCGCTTTGCGGACAGGGGGAGAAGAGACCCAGTACTTC
>TRBJ2-1|-|-|TRBV5-1
CASSLGGQFWQRSSYNEQFF
TGCGCCAGCAGCTTGGGCGGCCAATTTTGGCAGAGAAGCTCCTACAATGAGCAGTTCTTC
>TRBJ1-2|-|-|TRBV12-3/TRBV12-4
CASSLRGIGLNYGYTF
TGTGCCAGCAGTTTACGAGGGATAGGATTGAACTATGGCTACACCTTC
>TRBJ1-2|TRBD1|-|TRBV29-1
CSVGPGTGNYGYTF
TGCAGCGTCGGGCCCGGGACAGGGAACTATGGCTACACCTTC
>TRBJ1-2|TRBD1|few|TRBV2
CASSEMVTGSYGYTF
TGTGCCAGCAGTGAAATGGTGACAGGGAGCTATGGCTACACCTTC
>TRBJ2-7|TRBD2|many|TRBV29-1
CSVGVAGARLEQYF
TGCAGCGTTGGAGTAGCGGGGGCTCGTCTCGAGCAGTACTTC
>TRBJ2-7|TRBD1|-|TRBV6-1
CASSKTGGRDSGEQYF
TGTGCCAGCAGTAAAACTGGAGGTCGGGACAGCGGCGAGCAGTACTTC